This is a list of T cell receptor beta chains from one sample in a study of blood T cell repertoires in COVID-19. Only in-frame clones appear in the TCRdb table, and some are missing; sequencing was by immunoSEQ multiplex PCR. The top ten hold about 6.3% of the sample, which has about 85,000 clones, approximately 83% seen once. The material sequenced was peripheral blood. The receptors derive from a man in his 60s with acute or convalescent COVID-19. The CDR3 runs from the conserved cysteine through the conserved F or W. D genes are given only for firm matches. Clone size is shown for a subset of rows, as once, few, many or a class of expanded clone.

d_call j_call clone_size v_call cdr3_nt cdr3_aa
. TRBJ1-4 . TRBV19 TGTGCCAGTACCCCCCAGATCGCCAATGAAAAACTGTTTTTT CASTPQIANEKLFF
. TRBJ1-2 once TRBV5-6 TGTGCCAGCAGCTTGGCAGGGCTTATGAGCTATGGCTACACCTTC CASSLAGLMSYGYTF
. TRBJ1-1 once TRBV18 TGTGCCAGCTCACCGCGACAGGTCCGGGACACTGAAGCTTTCTTT CASSPRQVRDTEAFF
. TRBJ2-3 . TRBV4-3 TGCGCCAGCAGCCAAGACAGGGGTATAACAGATACGCAGTATTTT CASSQDRGITDTQYF
. TRBJ1-5 . TRBV18 TGTGCCAGCTCAAGTCAGAACAATCAGCCCCAGCATTTT CASSSQNNQPQHF
TRBD1 TRBJ1-1 . TRBV29-1 TGCAGCGTTGAGCGACCAGGGACAGGGGCTCCTACTGAAGCTTTCTTT CSVERPGTGAPTEAFF
TRBD2 TRBJ2-1 . TRBV19 TGTGCCAGTAGTCACCCACTAGCGGGGGTCGATGAGCAGTTCTTC CASSHPLAGVDEQFF
. TRBJ1-4 . TRBV7-2 TGTGCCAGCAGCTTAGCCAGGGCTAACCGATTAACTAATGAAAAACTGTTTTTT CASSLARANRLTNEKLFF
. TRBJ1-3 . TRBV25-1 TGTGCCAGCAGTGATACTGGGGGACTGTTCAGCTCTGGAAACACCATATATTTT CASSDTGGLFSSGNTIYF
. TRBJ1-5 once TRBV6-5 TGTGCCAGCACCGTTGACAGTTTCGGCAATCAGCCCCAGCATTTT CASTVDSFGNQPQHF
TRBD1 TRBJ2-7 . TRBV7-6 TGTGCCAGCAGCTCCGTCCCCGGGACAGGGGGATGGGAGCAGTACTTC CASSSVPGTGGWEQYF
. TRBJ1-2 . TRBV4-2 TGTGCCAGCAGCCATAAAGACACTTGGGGCTACACCTTC CASSHKDTWGYTF
. TRBJ2-7 once TRBV5-6 TGTGCCAGCAGCTTGGGGAGGTCCTACGAGCAGTACTTC CASSLGRSYEQYF
. TRBJ1-5 . TRBV25-1 TGTGCCAGCAGTCCTCAGGGTCAGGGCAATCAGCCCCAGCATTTT CASSPQGQGNQPQHF
TRBD1 TRBJ1-1 few TRBV19 TGTGCCAGTAGTGTACGCGGGACAGGTACGAACACTGAAGCTTTCTTT CASSVRGTGTNTEAFF
. TRBJ2-7 . TRBV6-5 TGTGCCAGCACTTCCGGTCCCTACGAGCAGTACTTC CASTSGPYEQYF
TRBD1 TRBJ1-4 . TRBV9 TGTGCCAGCAGCTTAAAGACAGGGAGCAACGAAAAACTGTTTTTT CASSLKTGSNEKLFF
. TRBJ1-1 . TRBV29-1 TGCAGCGTTGAAGATCCGAGGGAGCACACTGAAGCTTTCTTT CSVEDPREHTEAFF
. TRBJ2-3 . TRBV5-1 TGCGCCAGCAGCTCAACCACTCGCACAGATACGCAGTATTTT CASSSTTRTDTQYF
. TRBJ1-1 . TRBV12-3/TRBV12-4 TGTGCCAGCAATACGGGCACTGAAGCTTTCTTT CASNTGTEAFF
TRBD1 TRBJ2-7 . TRBV5-4 TGTGCCAGCAGCTTGGGTCAGGGGGCCTACGAGCAGTACTTC CASSLGQGAYEQYF
. TRBJ2-2 . TRBV5-1 TGCGCCAGCAGCTTTTCCACCGGGACTTCCCTGGGGGAGCTGTTTTTT CASSFSTGTSLGELFF
. TRBJ1-3 . TRBV9 TGTGCCAGCAGCGATTCTAACTCTGGAAACACCATATATTTT CASSDSNSGNTIYF
TRBD1 TRBJ2-5 . TRBV5-1 TGCGCCAGCAGCTTGGGGGGGACAGGGTTCCAAGAGACCCAGTACTTC CASSLGGTGFQETQYF
TRBD1 TRBJ1-2 once TRBV7-9 TGTGCCAGCAGCTTGCCTGGACAGGGGTATGGCTACACCTTC CASSLPGQGYGYTF
. TRBJ1-2 . TRBV6-6 TGTGCCAGCAGTCAGACCCTCTCGGGGGGCTACACCTTC CASSQTLSGGYTF
TRBD1 TRBJ1-1 once TRBV30 TGTGCCTGGAGTGTACAGATAGTTTCGGGGACAGTGAACACTGAAGCTTTCTTT CAWSVQIVSGTVNTEAFF
. TRBJ1-1 . TRBV7-3 TGTGCCAGCAGCTCCCGGGGCGGAGGGGCTTTCTTT CASSSRGGGAFF